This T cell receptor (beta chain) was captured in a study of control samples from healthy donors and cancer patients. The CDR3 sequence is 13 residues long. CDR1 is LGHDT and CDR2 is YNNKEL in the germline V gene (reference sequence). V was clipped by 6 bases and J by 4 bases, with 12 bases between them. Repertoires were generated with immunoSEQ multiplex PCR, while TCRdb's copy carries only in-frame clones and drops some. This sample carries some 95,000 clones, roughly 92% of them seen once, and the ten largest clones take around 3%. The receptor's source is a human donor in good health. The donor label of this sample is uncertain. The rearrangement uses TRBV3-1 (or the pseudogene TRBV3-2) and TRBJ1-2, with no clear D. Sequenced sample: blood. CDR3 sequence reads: CASSYQASYGYTF. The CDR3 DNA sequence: TGTGCCAGCAGTTATCAGGCCTCCTATGGCTACACCTTC.